Listed below are T cell receptor beta chains from one sample, sequenced in a study of blood T cell repertoires in COVID-19. The protocol was immunoSEQ multiplex PCR, while the TCRdb copy is restricted to in-frame clones and leaves out a portion. Among about 160,000 clones listed, over 80% were seen once. The sample comprised peripheral blood. The receptors stem from a woman older than 75 with active or convalescent COVID-19. CDR3s include the opening cysteine and the closing phenylalanine or tryptophan.

v_gene: TRBV29-1; CDR3aa: CSVVGQLNEQFF
v_gene: TRBV5-1; CDR3aa: CASSLRQGAHEQYF
v_gene: TRBV6-5; CDR3aa: CATVALTEAFF
v_gene: TRBV11-2; CDR3aa: CASSLDRRAPGELFF
v_gene: TRBV6-2/TRBV6-3; CDR3aa: CASSYSKGQGASGYTF
v_gene: TRBV7-2; CDR3aa: CASSYPGTGYGYTF
v_gene: TRBV30; CDR3aa: CAWTPSRTDTQYF
v_gene: TRBV7-2; CDR3aa: CASSIRENNSPLHF
v_gene: TRBV19; CDR3aa: CASSLAGVTDTQYF
v_gene: TRBV2; CDR3aa: CASNSRVEKLFF
v_gene: TRBV7-2; CDR3aa: CASSSLAGGFYNEQFF
v_gene: TRBV19; CDR3aa: CASSLFGGGKETQYF
v_gene: TRBV19; CDR3aa: CASSSLRDSFHGYTF
v_gene: TRBV30; CDR3aa: CAHAGQGNYGYTF
v_gene: TRBV19; CDR3aa: CASWRVGEEKLFF
v_gene: TRBV11-2; CDR3aa: CASSSSRDSREAFF
v_gene: TRBV7-2; CDR3aa: CASSLKSGGLNTGELFF
v_gene: TRBV19; CDR3aa: CASSIGGGFYEQYF
v_gene: TRBV30; CDR3aa: CAFQATYSYNEQFF
v_gene: TRBV7-2; CDR3aa: CASSPQTTSGANVLTF
v_gene: TRBV7-2; CDR3aa: CASSLGEALEGYTF
v_gene: TRBV7-2; CDR3aa: CASSLTGTGATSRNEQFF
v_gene: TRBV27; CDR3aa: CASSSWTATNEKLFF
v_gene: TRBV25-1; CDR3aa: CASSAPGTAYEQYF
v_gene: TRBV27; CDR3aa: CASSPLSGPWGNTIYF
v_gene: TRBV10-2; CDR3aa: CASSELAVNTEAFF